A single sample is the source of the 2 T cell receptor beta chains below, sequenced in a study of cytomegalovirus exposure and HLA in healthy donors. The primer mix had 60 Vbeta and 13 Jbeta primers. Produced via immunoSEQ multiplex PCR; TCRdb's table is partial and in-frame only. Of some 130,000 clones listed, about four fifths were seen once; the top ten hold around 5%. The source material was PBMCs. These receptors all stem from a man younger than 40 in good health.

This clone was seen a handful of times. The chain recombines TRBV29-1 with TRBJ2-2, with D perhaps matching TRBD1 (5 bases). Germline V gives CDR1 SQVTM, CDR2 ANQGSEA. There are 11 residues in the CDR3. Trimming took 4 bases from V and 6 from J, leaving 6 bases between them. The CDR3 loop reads CSVVTAGELFF. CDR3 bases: TGCAGCGTTGTGACAGCCGGGGAGCTGTTTTTT.

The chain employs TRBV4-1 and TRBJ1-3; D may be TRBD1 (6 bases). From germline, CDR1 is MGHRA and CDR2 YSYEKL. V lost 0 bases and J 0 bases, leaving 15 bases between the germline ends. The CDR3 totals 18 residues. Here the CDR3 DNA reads TGCGCCAGCAGCCAAGATAGATTCAGGGGCTCCTCTGGAAACACCATATATTTT. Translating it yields CASSQDRFRGSSGNTIYF.